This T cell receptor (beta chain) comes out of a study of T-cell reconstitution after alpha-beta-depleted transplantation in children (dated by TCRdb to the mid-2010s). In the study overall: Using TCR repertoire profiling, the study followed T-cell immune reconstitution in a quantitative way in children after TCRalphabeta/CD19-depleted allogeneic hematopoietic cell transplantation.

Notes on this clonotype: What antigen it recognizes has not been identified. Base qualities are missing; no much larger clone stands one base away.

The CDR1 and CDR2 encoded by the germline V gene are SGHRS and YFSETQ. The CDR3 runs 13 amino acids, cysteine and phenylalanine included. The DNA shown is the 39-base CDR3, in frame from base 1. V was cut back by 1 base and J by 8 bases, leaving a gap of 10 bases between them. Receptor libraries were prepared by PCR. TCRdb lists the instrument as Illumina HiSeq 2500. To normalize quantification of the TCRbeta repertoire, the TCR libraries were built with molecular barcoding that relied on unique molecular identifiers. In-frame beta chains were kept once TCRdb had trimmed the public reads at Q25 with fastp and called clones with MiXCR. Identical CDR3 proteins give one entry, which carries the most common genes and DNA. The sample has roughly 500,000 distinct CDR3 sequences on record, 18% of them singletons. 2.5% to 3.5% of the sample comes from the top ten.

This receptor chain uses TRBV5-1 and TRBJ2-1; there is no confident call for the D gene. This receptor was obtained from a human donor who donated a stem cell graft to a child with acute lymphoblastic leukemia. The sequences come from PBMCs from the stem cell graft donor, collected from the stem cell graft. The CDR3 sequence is CASSLWVGDEQFF. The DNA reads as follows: TGCGCCAGCAGCTTGTGGGTAGGCGATGAGCAGTTCTTC.